This T cell receptor (beta chain) emerged from a study of blood T cell repertoires in COVID-19. Overall study: COVID-19 samples from acute and convalescent phases originated in the United States, Italy and Spain.

In the authors' methods: Amplification from reference gene primers served as the basis for estimated nucleated cell counts. The assay was immunoSEQ multiplex PCR, and TCRdb's table has in-frame clones only and misses some. Clone size and the V and J calls come from that table; the DNA yielded D and trimming. This table holds hundreds of thousands of clones, over 75% found once. This clone was counted a single time. Among Cohort 3 donors, those recovered had two negative PCRs, clearance, or symptom resolution. From germline, CDR1 is MDHEN and CDR2 SYDVKM. CDR3 size: 17 residues. The V segment lost 4 bases and the J segment 3 bases; nucleotides outside the gene matches: 11.

The chain couples TRBV28 to TRBJ2-1; 8 nucleotides line up with TRBD2. Sample: PBMCs or T cells enriched from blood (not recorded which). This TCR derives from a young man who had recovered from COVID-19. The CDR3 sequence is CASSSRASGLFYNEQFF. For the CDR3, the DNA is TGTGCCAGCAGTTCCCGTGCTAGCGGGTTATTCTACAATGAGCAGTTCTTC. The whole variable domain, filled in from reference TRBV28 and TRBJ2-1, reads DVKVTQSSRYLVKRTGEKVFLECVQDMDHENMFWYRQDPGLGLRLIYFSYDVKMKEKGDIPEGYSVSREKKERFSLILESASTNQTSMYLCASSSRASGLFYNEQFFGPGTRLTVL.